This T cell receptor beta chain was captured by sequencing in a study of response to subunit inactivated influenza vaccine. General study findings and limits: It was the authors' suggestion that each seasonal influenza vaccination recruits few new T cells.

This clonotype was counted between two and nine times. Its antigen remains unknown. MiXCR, applied by TCRdb to the RT-PCR reads, yields one record per CDR3 protein. This sample has fewer than 750,000 distinct CDR3 sequences, with approximately 15% found just once. V lost 7 bases, J lost 0 bases, and 13 bases stayed unmatched. The CDR3 is made up of 17 amino acids. The sequences come from PBMCs from blood, collected 11 to 12 days after vaccination. The V gene is TRBV12-3 or TRBV12-4, the J gene TRBJ2-3; 7 positions agree with TRBD2. The receptor was isolated from a man aged 45-65 years who received an inactivated influenza vaccine. The CDR3 bases are TGTGCCAGCAACGGGGCTAGCGGTGCCGAAAGCACAGATACGCAGTATTTT. This encodes CASNGASGAESTDTQYF.